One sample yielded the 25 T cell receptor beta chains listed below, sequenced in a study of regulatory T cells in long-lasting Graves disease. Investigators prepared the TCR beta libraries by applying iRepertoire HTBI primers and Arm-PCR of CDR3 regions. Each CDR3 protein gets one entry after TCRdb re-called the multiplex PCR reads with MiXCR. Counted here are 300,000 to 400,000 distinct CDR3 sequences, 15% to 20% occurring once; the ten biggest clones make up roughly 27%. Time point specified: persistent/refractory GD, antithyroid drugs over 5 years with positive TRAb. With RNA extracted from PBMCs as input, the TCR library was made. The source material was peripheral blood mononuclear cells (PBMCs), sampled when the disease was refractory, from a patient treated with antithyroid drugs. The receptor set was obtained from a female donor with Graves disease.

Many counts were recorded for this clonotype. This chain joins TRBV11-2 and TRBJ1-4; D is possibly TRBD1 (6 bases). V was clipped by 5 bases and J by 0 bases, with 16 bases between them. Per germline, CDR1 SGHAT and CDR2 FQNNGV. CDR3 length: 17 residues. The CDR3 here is CASSHLMGGSTNEKLFF. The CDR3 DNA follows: TGTGCCAGCAGCCACCTGATGGGGGGCTCAACTAATGAAAAACTGTTTTTT.

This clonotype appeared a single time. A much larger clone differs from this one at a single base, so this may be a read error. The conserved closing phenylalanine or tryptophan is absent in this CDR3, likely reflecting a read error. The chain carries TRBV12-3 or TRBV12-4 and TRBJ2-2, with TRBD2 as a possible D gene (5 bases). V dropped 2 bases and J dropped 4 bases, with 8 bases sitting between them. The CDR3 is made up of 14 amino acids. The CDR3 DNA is TGTGCCAGCAGTTTACGTGGGAGCACCGGGGAGCTGTTTCTT. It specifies CASSLRGSTGELFL.

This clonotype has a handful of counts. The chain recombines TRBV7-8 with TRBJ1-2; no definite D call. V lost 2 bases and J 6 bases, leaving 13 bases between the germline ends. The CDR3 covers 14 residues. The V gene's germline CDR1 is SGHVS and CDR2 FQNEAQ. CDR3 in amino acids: CASSLMYGENGYTF. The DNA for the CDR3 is TGTGCCAGCAGCTTAATGTATGGGGAAAATGGCTACACCTTC.

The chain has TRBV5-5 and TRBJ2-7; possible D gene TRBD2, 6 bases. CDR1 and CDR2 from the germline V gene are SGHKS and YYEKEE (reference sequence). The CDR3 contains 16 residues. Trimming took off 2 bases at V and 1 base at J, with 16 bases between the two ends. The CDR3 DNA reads TGTGCCAGCAGCTTTAACGGTGCAGGGACTTCCTACGAGCAGTACTTC. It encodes CASSFNGAGTSYEQYF.

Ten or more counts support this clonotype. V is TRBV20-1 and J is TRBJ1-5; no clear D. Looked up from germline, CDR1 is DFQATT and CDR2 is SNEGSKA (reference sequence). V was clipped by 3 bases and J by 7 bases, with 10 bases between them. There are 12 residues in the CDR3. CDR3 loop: CSASRPEQPQHF. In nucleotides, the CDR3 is TGCAGTGCTAGTCGGCCGGAACAGCCCCAGCATTTT.

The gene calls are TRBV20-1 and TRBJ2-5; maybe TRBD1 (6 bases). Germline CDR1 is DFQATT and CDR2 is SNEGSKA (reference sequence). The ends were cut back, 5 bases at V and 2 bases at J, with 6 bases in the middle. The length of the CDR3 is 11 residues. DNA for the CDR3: TGCAGTGCTCAGGGGCAAGAGACCCAGTACTTC. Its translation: CSAQGQETQYF.

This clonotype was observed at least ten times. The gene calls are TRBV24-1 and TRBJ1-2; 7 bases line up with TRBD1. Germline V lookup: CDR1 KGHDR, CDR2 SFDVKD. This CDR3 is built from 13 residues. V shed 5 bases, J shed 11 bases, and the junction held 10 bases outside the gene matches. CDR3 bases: TGTGCCACCAGTGCCGCTGCCGGGACAGTGTACACCTTC. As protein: CATSAAAGTVYTF.

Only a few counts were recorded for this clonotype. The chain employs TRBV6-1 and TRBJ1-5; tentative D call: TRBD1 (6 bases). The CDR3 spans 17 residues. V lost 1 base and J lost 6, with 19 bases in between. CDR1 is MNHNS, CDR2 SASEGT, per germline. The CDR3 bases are TGTGCCAGCAGTGAAGGTAATTGGGCAGGGGAATTTCAGCCCCAGCATTTT. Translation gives CASSEGNWAGEFQPQHF.

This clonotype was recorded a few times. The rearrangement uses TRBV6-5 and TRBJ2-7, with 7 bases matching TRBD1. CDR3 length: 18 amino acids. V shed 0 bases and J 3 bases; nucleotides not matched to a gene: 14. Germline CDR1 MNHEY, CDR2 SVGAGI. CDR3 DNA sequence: TGTGCCAGCAGTTACTCGATTTTTGAGGGGGCGGAGATCTACGAGCAGTACTTC. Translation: CASSYSIFEGAEIYEQYF.

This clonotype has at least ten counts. CDR3 sequence reads: CASSSISLRRDNTYEQYF. The CDR3, as DNA: TGTGCCAGCAGCTCAATCTCCCTTCGCCGGGACAACACCTACGAGCAGTACTTC. The chain employs TRBV28 and TRBJ2-7, with a weak D call TRBD1 (6 bases). Trimming took 6 bases from V and 2 from J, leaving 26 bases between them. CDR3 size: 18 residues. CDR1 and CDR2 from the germline V gene are MDHEN and SYDVKM.

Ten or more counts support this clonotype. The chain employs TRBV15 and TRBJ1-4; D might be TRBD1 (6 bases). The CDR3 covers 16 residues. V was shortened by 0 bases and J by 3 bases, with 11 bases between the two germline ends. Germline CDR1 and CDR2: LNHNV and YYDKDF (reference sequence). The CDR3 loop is CATSREWTAPNEKLFF. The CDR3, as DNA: TGTGCCACCAGCAGAGAATGGACAGCCCCTAATGAAAAACTGTTTTTT.

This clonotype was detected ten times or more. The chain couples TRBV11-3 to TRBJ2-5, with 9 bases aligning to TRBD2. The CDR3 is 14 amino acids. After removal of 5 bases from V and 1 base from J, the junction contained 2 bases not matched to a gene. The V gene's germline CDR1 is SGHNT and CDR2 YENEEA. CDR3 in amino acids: CASSATSGQETQYF. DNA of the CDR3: TGTGCCAGCAGCGCGACTAGCGGCCAAGAGACCCAGTACTTC.

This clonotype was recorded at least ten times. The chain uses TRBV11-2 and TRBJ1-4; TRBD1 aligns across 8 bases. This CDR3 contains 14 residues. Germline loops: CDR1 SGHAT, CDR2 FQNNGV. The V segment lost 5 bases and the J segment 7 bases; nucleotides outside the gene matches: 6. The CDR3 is CASSQGARGEKLFF. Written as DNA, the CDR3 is TGTGCCAGCAGCCAGGGGGCTCGGGGTGAAAAACTGTTTTTT.

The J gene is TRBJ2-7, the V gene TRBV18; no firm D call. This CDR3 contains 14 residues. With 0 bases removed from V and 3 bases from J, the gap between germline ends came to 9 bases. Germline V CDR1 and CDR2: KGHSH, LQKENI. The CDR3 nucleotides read TGTGCCAGCTCACCACCGTCCAGGTACTACGAGCAGTACTTC. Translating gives CASSPPSRYYEQYF.

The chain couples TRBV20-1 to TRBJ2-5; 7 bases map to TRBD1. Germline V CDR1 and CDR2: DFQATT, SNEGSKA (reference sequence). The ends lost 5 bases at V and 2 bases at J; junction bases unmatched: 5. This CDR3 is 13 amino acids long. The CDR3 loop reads CSAADRNQETQYF. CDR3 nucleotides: TGCAGTGCTGCGGACAGGAATCAAGAGACCCAGTACTTC.

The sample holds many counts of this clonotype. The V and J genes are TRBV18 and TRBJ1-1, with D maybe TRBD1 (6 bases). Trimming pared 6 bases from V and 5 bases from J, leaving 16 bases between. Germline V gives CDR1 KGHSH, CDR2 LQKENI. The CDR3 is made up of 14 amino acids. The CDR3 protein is CASSQQGGGTEAFF. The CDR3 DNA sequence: TGTGCCAGCTCTCAACAGGGAGGTGGGACTGAAGCTTTCTTT.

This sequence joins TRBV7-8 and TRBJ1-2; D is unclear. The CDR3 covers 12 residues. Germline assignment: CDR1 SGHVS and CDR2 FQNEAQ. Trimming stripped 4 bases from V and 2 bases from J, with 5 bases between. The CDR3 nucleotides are TGTGCCAGCAGCTCCACAAACTATGGCTACACCTTC. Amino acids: CASSSTNYGYTF. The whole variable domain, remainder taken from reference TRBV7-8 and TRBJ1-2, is GAGVSQSPRYKVAKRGQDVALRCDPISGHVSLFWYQQALGQGPEFLTYFQNEAQLDKSGLPSDRFFAERPEGSVSTLKIQRTQQEDSAVYLCASSSTNYGYTFGSGTRLTVV.

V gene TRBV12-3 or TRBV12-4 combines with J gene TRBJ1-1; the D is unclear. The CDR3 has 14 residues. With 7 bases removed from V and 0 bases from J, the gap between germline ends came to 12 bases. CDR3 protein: CASILGPVNTEAFF. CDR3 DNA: TGTGCCAGCATCCTAGGCCCGGTGAACACTGAAGCTTTCTTT.

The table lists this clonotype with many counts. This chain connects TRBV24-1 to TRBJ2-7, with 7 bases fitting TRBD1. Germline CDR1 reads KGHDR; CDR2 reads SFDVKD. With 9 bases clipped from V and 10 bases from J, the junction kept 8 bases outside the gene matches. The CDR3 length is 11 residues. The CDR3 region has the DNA TGTGCCACCGGATACAGGGGTCATCAGTACTTC. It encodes CATGYRGHQYF.

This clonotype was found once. The CDR3 loop reads CSVGGLTGGTDTQYF. The CDR3 DNA follows: TGCAGCGTTGGGGGTTTAACAGGGGGCACAGATACGCAGTATTTT. The chain carries TRBV29-1 and TRBJ2-3, with TRBD1 identical over 7 bases. Germline assignment: CDR1 SQVTM and CDR2 ANQGSEA. J lost 1 base, V lost 4 bases, and 8 bases had no gene match. CDR3 length equals 15 residues.

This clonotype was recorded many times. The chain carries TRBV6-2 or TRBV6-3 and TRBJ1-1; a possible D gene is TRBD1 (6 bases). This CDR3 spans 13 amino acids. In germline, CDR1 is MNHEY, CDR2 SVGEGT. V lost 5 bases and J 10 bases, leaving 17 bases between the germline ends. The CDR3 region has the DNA TGTGCCAGCAGTGAAATGGGGGCGGAGGGAGCTTTCTTT. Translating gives CASSEMGAEGAFF.

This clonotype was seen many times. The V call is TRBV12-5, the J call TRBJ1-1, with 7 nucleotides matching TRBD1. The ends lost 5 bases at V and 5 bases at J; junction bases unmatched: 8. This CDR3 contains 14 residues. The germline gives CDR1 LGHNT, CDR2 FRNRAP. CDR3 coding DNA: TGTGCTAGTGGTAGACAGGGAATCGGAACTGAAGCTTTCTTT. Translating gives CASGRQGIGTEAFF.

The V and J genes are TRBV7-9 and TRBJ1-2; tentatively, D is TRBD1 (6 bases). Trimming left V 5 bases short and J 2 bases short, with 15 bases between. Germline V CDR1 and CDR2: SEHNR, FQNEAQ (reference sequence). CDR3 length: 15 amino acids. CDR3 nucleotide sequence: TGTGCCAGCAGCCAAGAACAGGGCAGGAACTATGGCTACACCTTC. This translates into CASSQEQGRNYGYTF.

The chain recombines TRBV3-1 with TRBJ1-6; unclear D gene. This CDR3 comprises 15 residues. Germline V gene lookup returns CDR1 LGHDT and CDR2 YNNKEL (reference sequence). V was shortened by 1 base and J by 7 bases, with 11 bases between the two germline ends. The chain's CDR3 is CASSQVMARNSPLHF. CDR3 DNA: TGTGCCAGCAGCCAAGTAATGGCGCGAAATTCACCCCTCCACTTT.

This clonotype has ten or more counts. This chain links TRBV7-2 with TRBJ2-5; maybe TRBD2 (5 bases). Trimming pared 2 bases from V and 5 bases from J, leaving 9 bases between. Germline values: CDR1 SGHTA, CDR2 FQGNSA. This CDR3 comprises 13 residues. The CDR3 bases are TGTGCCAGCAGCTTACACGGGAAGGAGACCCAGTACTTC. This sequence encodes CASSLHGKETQYF.